The entry below describes one TCR beta chain. What it recognizes is unknown. These data originate in a study of tissue T cells after allogeneic stem cell transplantation. As for the study in general: Patients with graft-versus-host disease had grafts: several unmodified, three CD34-selected and T-cell-depleted. Where cell numbers permitted, CD3+ T cells were sorted from preserved blood and marrow. Several lines of graft-versus-host disease therapy were given to all patients, all with gastrointestinal involvement.

Produced via immunoSEQ multiplex PCR; TCRdb's table is partial and in-frame only. Of about 28,000 clones in the sample, around 86% are singletons; the top ten hold roughly 4%. General study points: Limitations included a small, clinically heterogeneous cohort and limited sampling depth.

The germline V gene encodes CDR1 LGHDT and CDR2 YNNKEL (reference sequence). This CDR3 spans 12 amino acids. V lost 1 base and J 4 bases, leaving 5 bases between the germline ends. Sample: blood, taken before transplantation. The chain links TRBV3-1 (or the pseudogene TRBV3-2) to TRBJ2-7; unclear D gene. The receptor's source is a woman aged 18 to 49 who later had graft-versus-host disease after an allogeneic stem cell transplant. CDR3 DNA sequence: TGTGCCAGCAGCCAAGGGGATTACGAGCAGTACTTC. Its protein is CASSQGDYEQYF.